These T cell receptor beta chains were read from a single sample in a study of blood T cell repertoires in COVID-19. Measured with immunoSEQ multiplex PCR; TCRdb has only the in-frame clones, and not every one. The table records some 180,000 clones, roughly four fifths of them present only once. Input material: peripheral blood. These receptors were collected from a woman aged 80 or older with COVID-19, enrolled during active disease. The CDR3 runs from the conserved cysteine through the conserved F or W. A D gene is named only where the DNA matches it firmly. Rows give clone size only sometimes, using once, few, many, or a class for an expanded clone.

>-|-|TRBV7-2|TRBJ2-1
TGTGCCAGCAGCCCGCAATGGGGCGACAATGAGCAGTTCTTC
CASSPQWGDNEQFF
>-|-|TRBV7-9|TRBJ2-3
TGTGCCAGCATCCCCAGAAAGGGGGGGCAGTCAGATACGCAGTATTTT
CASIPRKGGQSDTQYF
>TRBD1|-|TRBV7-9|TRBJ1-1
TGTGCCAGCAGCTTGAGGACAGGGGACACAGCTTTCTTT
CASSLRTGDTAFF
>-|-|TRBV9|TRBJ1-4
TGTGCCAGCAGCGCGGGGTTTGCAACTAATGAAAAACTGTTTTTT
CASSAGFATNEKLFF
>TRBD1|-|TRBV27|TRBJ1-1
TGTGCCAGCAGGAGACAGGGGATGAACACTGAAGCTTTCTTT
CASRRQGMNTEAFF
>-|once|TRBV30|TRBJ1-1
TGTGCCTGGAGTGATCCAGGGCTCCGCGTCACTGAAGCTTTCTTT
CAWSDPGLRVTEAFF
>TRBD1|-|TRBV19|TRBJ1-4
TGTGCCAGTAGTGATCGGGACAGGGGTAATGAAAAACTGTTTTTT
CASSDRDRGNEKLFF
>TRBD1|-|TRBV19|TRBJ1-1
TGTGCCAGTAGCGACAGGGGAGGAACTGAAGCTTTCTTT
CASSDRGGTEAFF
>TRBD1|-|TRBV18|TRBJ2-7
TGTGCCAGCTCACCACATCCCCCCGGGACAGGGGTCTACGAGCAGTACTTC
CASSPHPPGTGVYEQYF
>-|-|TRBV28|TRBJ2-7
TGTGCCAGCAGTTTATGGGACAGCCACGAGCAGTACTTC
CASSLWDSHEQYF
>-|once|TRBV5-6|TRBJ1-2
TGTGCCAGCAGCTTGAGGCGGAACTATGGCTACACCTTC
CASSLRRNYGYTF
>TRBD1|-|TRBV18|TRBJ2-2
TGTGCCAGCTCACCCCGGACAGGGACGAACACCGGGGAGCTGTTTTTT
CASSPRTGTNTGELFF
>TRBD2|-|TRBV4-1|TRBJ2-2
TGCGCCAGCAGCCAAGAACCAGCGGGGGCGAACACCGGGGAGCTGTTTTTT
CASSQEPAGANTGELFF
>-|-|TRBV18|TRBJ1-2
TGTGCCAGCTCACCAGACCCGGGTTCGTCCTATGGCTACACCTTC
CASSPDPGSSYGYTF
>-|many|TRBV5-1|TRBJ2-3
TGCGCCAGCAGCTTGGACTCCCCAGGAGATACGCAGTATTTT
CASSLDSPGDTQYF
>TRBD1|-|TRBV30|TRBJ1-2
TGTGCCTGGAGTCCGACCTTGAGACAGGGCTCTGGCTACACCTTC
CAWSPTLRQGSGYTF
>TRBD2|-|TRBV11-2|TRBJ2-3
TGTGCCAGCAGCCCTTCGGGGACTAGCCTGGATACGCAGTATTTT
CASSPSGTSLDTQYF
>-|few|TRBV5-8|TRBJ2-3
TGTGCCAGCAGCTTGTTGCCCTACACAGATACGCAGTATTTT
CASSLLPYTDTQYF
>-|-|TRBV10-3|TRBJ1-2
TGTGCCACCCGGCGGGCGGCGGTCCCCAATGGCTACACCTTC
CATRRAAVPNGYTF
>TRBD2|-|TRBV27|TRBJ2-1
TGTGCCAGCAGTTTATCGGGGAGGGTCCCCTCCAATGAGCAGTTCTTC
CASSLSGRVPSNEQFF
>-|-|TRBV28|TRBJ2-7
TGTGCCACCGTCCGCGGGGCGGTCTACGAGCAGTACTTC
CATVRGAVYEQYF
>TRBD2|-|TRBV28|TRBJ2-1
TGTGCCAGCAGCCCAGCGGGAGAAGGCTACAATGAGCAGTTCTTC
CASSPAGEGYNEQFF
>-|-|TRBV2|TRBJ1-6
TGTGCCAGCGCGGACAGTAATTCACCCCTCCACTTT
CASADSNSPLHF
>TRBD1|-|TRBV6-5|TRBJ1-1
TGTGCCAGCAGGCCCAGGACAGGGAGGGTAAATGAAGCTTTCTTT
CASRPRTGRVNEAFF
>TRBD1|-|TRBV5-1|TRBJ2-2
TGCGCCAGCAGCCCGCAGGGGGTTAGGGACACCGGGGAGCTGTTTTTT
CASSPQGVRDTGELFF
>TRBD1|-|TRBV19|TRBJ2-4
TGTGCCAGTAACCAACCGGGACAGGGGGCCAAAAACATTCAGTACTTC
CASNQPGQGAKNIQYF
>-|-|TRBV27|TRBJ2-3
TGTGCCAGCAGTTCCCCGGGCAGGGTTGCAGATACGCAGTATTTT
CASSSPGRVADTQYF
>-|-|TRBV28|TRBJ1-2
TGTGCCAGCAGTTTACGGGACACTCGAAGGGGCTACACCTTC
CASSLRDTRRGYTF